The source of this TCR beta chain is a study of T-cell reconstitution after alpha-beta-depleted transplantation in children. During its preparation, the TCRbeta library received unique molecular identifiers. Using its own MiXCR run on the PCR reads, TCRdb lists one record per CDR3 protein. The top ten clones hold 3.5% to 4.5% of a sample with 350,000 to 400,000 distinct CDR3 sequences, more than 10% of them seen once. Trimming removed 5 bases from V and 5 bases from J, with 21 bases in between. The V gene's germline CDR1 is SGHTA and CDR2 FQGNSA. This CDR3 has 16 residues. The chain recombines TRBV7-2 with TRBJ2-5; TRBD1 might be the D (5 bases). The receptor was isolated from a human donor who donated a stem cell graft to a child with Fanconi anemia. Sequenced material: PBMCs, taken from the stem cell graft. The CDR3 loop is CASSEGVRALIETQYF. The CDR3 DNA follows: TGTGCCAGCAGCGAAGGGGTCAGGGCTCTAATCGAGACCCAGTACTTC.